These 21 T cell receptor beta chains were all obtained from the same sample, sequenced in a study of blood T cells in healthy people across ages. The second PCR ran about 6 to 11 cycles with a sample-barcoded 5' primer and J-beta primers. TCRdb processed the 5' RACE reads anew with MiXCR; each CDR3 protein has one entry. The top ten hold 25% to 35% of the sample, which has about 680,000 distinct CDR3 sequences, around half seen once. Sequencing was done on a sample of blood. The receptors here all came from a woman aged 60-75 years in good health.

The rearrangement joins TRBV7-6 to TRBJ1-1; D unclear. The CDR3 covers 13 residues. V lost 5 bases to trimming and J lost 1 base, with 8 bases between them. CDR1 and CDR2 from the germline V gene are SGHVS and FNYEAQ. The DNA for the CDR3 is TGTGCCAGCAGCACCCGAGAGAACACTGAAGCTTTCTTT. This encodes CASSTRENTEAFF.

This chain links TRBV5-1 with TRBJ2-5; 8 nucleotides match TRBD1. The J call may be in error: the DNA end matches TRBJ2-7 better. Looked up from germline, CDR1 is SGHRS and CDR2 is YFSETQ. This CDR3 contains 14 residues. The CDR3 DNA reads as TGCGCCAGCAGCCCCGTCGGACAGGGCCACGAGCAGTACTTC. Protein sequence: CASSPVGQGHEQYF.

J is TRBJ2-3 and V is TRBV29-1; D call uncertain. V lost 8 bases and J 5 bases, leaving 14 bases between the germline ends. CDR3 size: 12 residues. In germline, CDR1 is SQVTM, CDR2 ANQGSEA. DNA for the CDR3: TGCAGCACGGCGACCGGAGAAGATACGCAGTATTTT. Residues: CSTATGEDTQYF.

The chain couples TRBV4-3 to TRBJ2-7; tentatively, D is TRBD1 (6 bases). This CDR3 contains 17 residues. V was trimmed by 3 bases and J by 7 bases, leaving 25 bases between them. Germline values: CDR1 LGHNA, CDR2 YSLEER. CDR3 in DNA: TGCGCCAGCAGCCATTCCATCAGGGGTGGGTCCTACAATGAGCAGTACTTC. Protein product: CASSHSIRGGSYNEQYF.

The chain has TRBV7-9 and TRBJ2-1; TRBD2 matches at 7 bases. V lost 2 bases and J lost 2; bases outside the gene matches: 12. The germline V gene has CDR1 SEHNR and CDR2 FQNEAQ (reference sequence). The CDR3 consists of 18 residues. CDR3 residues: CASSLTTSSGQTYNEQFF. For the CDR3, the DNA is TGTGCCAGCAGCTTAACCACATCTAGCGGCCAAACCTACAATGAGCAGTTCTTC.

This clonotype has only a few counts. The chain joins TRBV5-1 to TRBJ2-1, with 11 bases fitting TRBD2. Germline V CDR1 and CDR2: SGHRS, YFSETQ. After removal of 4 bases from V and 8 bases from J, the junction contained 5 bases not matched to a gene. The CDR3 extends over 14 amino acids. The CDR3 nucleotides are TGCGCCAGCAGCGTCACTAGCGGGAGCCATGAGCAGTTCTTC. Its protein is CASSVTSGSHEQFF.

The CDR3 nucleotides are TGCAGCGTTGAAGATATACGCAGGGGGCTTGAGCAGTTCTTC. Translating it yields CSVEDIRRGLEQFF. The chain couples TRBV29-1 to TRBJ2-1, with 8 positions matching TRBD1. Germline CDR1 is SQVTM and CDR2 is ANQGSEA. The CDR3 covers 14 residues. V trimming: 0 bases; J trimming: 9 bases; junction bases outside the gene matches: 7.

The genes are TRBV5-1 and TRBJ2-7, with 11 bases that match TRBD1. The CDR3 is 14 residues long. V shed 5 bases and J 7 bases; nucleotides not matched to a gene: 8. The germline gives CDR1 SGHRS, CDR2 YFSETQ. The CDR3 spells CASSFGQGAREQYF. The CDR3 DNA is TGCGCCAGCAGTTTCGGACAGGGGGCTAGGGAGCAGTACTTC.

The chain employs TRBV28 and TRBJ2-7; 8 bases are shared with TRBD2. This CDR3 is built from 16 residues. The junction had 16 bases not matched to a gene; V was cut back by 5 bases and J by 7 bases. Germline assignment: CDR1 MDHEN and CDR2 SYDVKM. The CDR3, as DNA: TGTGCCAGCAGTCTCCTCACGGGTAGCGGGATCTATGAGCAGTACTTC. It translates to CASSLLTGSGIYEQYF.

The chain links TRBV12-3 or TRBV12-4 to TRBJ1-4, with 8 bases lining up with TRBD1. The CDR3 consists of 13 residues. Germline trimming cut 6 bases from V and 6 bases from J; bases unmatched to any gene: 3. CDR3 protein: CASRGQVDEKLFF. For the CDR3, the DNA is TGTGCCAGCAGGGGACAGGTAGATGAAAAACTGTTTTTT.

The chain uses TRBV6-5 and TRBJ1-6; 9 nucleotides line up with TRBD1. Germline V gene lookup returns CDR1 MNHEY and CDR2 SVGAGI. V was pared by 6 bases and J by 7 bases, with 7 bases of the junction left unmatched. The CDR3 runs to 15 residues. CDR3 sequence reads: CASRGTGLNNSPLHF. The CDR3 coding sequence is TGTGCCAGCAGGGGGACAGGGTTAAACAATTCACCCCTCCACTTT.

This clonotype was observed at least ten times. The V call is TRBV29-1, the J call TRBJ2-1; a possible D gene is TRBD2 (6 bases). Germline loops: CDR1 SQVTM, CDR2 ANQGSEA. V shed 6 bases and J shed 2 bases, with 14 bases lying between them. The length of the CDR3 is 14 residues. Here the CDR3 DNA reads TGCAGCGTGGGGACTCAAAGCCCCTACAATGAGCAGTTCTTC. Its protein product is CSVGTQSPYNEQFF.

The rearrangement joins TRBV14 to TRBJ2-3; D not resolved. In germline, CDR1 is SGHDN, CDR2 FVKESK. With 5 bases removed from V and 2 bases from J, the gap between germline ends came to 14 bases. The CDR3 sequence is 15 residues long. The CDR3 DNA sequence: TGTGCCAGCAGCACGACGCGGACGAACACAGATACGCAGTATTTT. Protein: CASSTTRTNTDTQYF.

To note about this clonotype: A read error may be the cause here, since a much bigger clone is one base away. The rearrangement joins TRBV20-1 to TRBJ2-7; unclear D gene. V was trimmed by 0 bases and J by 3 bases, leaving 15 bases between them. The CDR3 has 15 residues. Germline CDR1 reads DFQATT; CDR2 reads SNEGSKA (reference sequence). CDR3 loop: CSARDSARGVYEQYF. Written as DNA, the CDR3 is TGCAGTGCTAGAGATTCGGCTAGAGGCGTCTACGAGCAGTACTTC.

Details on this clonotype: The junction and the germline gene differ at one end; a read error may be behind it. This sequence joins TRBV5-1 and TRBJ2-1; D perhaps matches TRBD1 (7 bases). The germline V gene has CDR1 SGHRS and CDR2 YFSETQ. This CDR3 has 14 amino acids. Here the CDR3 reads CASSKTGTYNEHFF. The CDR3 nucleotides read TGCGCCAGCAGCAAGACAGGGACTTACAATGAGCATTTCTTC.

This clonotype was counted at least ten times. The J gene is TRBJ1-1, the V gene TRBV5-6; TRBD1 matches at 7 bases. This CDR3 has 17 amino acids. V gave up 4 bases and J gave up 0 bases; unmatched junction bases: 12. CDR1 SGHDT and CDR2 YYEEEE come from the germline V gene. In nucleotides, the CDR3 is TGTGCCAGCAGCCTTGACGGGCCCGGGACAGTGAACACTGAAGCTTTCTTT. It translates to CASSLDGPGTVNTEAFF.

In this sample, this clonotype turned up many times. The CDR3 reads CASSLGGRDNEQYF. The CDR3, as DNA: TGTGCCAGCAGTTTAGGTGGGAGGGACAATGAGCAGTACTTC. The gene calls are TRBV12-3 or TRBV12-4 and TRBJ2-1; D is possibly TRBD2 (7 bases). The DNA end is more similar to TRBJ2-7, so the J call may be wrong. The length of the CDR3 is 14 residues.

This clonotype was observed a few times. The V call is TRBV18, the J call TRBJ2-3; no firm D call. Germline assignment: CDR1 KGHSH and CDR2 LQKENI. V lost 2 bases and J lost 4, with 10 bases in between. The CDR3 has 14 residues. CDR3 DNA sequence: TGTGCCAGCTCACCAGTGATGAGCGCAGATACGCAGTATTTT. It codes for CASSPVMSADTQYF.

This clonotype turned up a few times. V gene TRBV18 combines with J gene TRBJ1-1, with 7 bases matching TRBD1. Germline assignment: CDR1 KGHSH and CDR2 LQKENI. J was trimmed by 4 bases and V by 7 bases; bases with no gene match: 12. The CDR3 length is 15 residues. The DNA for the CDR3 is TGTGCCAGCTGGCCTTTACAGGGGATGGCCACTGAAGCTTTCTTT. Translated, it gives CASWPLQGMATEAFF.

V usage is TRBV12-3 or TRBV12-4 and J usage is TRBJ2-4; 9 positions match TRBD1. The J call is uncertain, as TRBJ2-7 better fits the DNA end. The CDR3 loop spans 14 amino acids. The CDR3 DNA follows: TGTGCCAGCAGGCCGAACAGGGGGCTCTACGAGCAGTACTTC. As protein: CASRPNRGLYEQYF.

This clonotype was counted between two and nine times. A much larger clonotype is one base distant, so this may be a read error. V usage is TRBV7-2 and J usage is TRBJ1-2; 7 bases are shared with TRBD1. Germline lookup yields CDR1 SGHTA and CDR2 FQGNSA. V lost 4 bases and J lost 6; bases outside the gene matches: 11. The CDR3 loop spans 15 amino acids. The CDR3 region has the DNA TGTGCCAGCAGCTCCGGGGACAGTATGGGGGATGGCTACACCTTC. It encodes CASSSGDSMGDGYTF.